The 21 T cell receptor beta chains given below trace back to one sample, sequenced in a study of OX40 agonist ivuxolimab in advanced cancers. Library preparation employed the immunoSEQ multiplex PCR assay. Drawn from immuneACCESS, this table holds only the in-frame rearrangements with V and J called that TCRdb kept. Clones are partly lost; checked studies trace under half to an unresolved V gene and leave the rest unexplained. In this sample the table shows 70,000 or so clones, around four fifths of which occur a single time. The ten largest account for approximately 2.1% of the sample. This sample comprised CD4+ or CD8+ T cells sorted from blood, obtained in a trial of the OX40 agonist ivuxolimab. These TCRs come from an adult with an advanced solid tumor such as melanoma, head and neck, liver or kidney cancer.

The chain joins TRBV11-2 to TRBJ2-7, with TRBD2 identical over 9 bases. This CDR3 contains 15 residues. Per the germline V gene, CDR1 is SGHAT and CDR2 is FQNNGV. V lost 5 bases and J lost 2; bases outside the gene matches: 7. The CDR3 bases are TGTGCCAGCAGCCTAAGCGGGAGGCCCGCCTACGAGCAGTACTTC. This encodes CASSLSGRPAYEQYF.

The chain links TRBV13 to TRBJ2-3, with 8 nucleotides matching TRBD2. CDR3 size: 16 residues. Germline V lookup: CDR1 PRHDT, CDR2 FYEKMQ (reference sequence). The V and J ends lost 4 bases and 5 bases, in that order; junction bases with no gene match: 11. CDR3 sequence: CASSYPGRGVVDTQYF. Here the CDR3 DNA reads TGTGCCAGCAGCTACCCGGGGCGGGGGGTCGTAGATACGCAGTATTTT.

A remark on this clone: The same CDR3 arises from other DNA sequences in this sample as well. This rearrangement joins TRBV5-4 to TRBJ1-4, with D perhaps TRBD1 (5 bases). The V and J ends lost 4 bases and 5 bases respectively, with 9 bases between them. The CDR3 spans 13 residues. Looked up from germline, CDR1 is SGHNT and CDR2 is YYREEE (reference sequence). CDR3 in DNA: TGTGCCAGCAGCCGGGACTTGAATGAAAAACTGTTTTTT. Translated, it gives CASSRDLNEKLFF. The full variable domain, its missing parts supplied by reference TRBV5-4 and TRBJ1-4, is ETGVTQSPTHLIKTRGQQVTLRCSSQSGHNTVSWYQQALGQGPQFIFQYYREEENGRGNFPPRFSGLQFPNYSSELNVNALELDDSALYLCASSRDLNEKLFFGSGTQLSVL.

The chain links TRBV19 to TRBJ2-7, with a tentative D call TRBD1 (5 bases). This CDR3 has 13 amino acids. Trimming pared 1 base from V and 3 bases from J, leaving 7 bases between. The germline V gene has CDR1 LNHDA and CDR2 SQIVND (reference sequence). CDR3 DNA: TGTGCCAGTAGTATAGGAACAGGCTACGAGCAGTACTTC. Its protein is CASSIGTGYEQYF.

The chain couples TRBV7-7 to TRBJ2-5, with 10 bases lining up with TRBD1. Per germline, CDR1 SSHAT and CDR2 FNYEAQ (reference sequence). This CDR3 contains 14 residues. Losses at the gene ends were 5 bases for V and 4 bases for J; bases not matched to a gene: 4. CDR3 coding DNA: TGTGCCAGCAGCGCCGGGACAGGGGTAGAGACCCAGTACTTC. Amino acids: CASSAGTGVETQYF.

This clone was seen once. The gene calls are TRBV7-3 and TRBJ2-3; D unresolved. CDR3 length: 14 amino acids. The V end lost 1 base, the J end lost 1 base, and 6 bases lay between the germline ends. CDR1 is SGHTA and CDR2 is FQGTGA in the germline V gene. CDR3 residues: CASSLNAGTDTQYF. The CDR3 coding sequence is TGTGCCAGCAGCTTAAATGCGGGCACAGATACGCAGTATTTT.

The V call is TRBV19, the J call TRBJ2-2; no definite D call. This CDR3 is built from 13 residues. Trimming removed 6 bases at V and 4 bases at J, with 9 bases between. Germline V gene sequence: CDR1 LNHDA, CDR2 SQIVND (reference sequence). CDR3 residues: CASSPQSTGELFF. In DNA, the CDR3 is TGTGCCAGTAGCCCCCAGTCCACCGGGGAGCTGTTTTTT.

This chain joins TRBV7-2 and TRBJ2-7; possibly TRBD1 for D (6 bases). Looked up from germline, CDR1 is SGHTA and CDR2 is FQGNSA. Trimming took off 4 bases at V and 7 bases at J, with 14 bases between the two ends. The CDR3 is 13 amino acids. The CDR3 spells CASSSGTLEEQYF. The CDR3 DNA follows: TGTGCCAGCAGCTCCGGGACACTTGAGGAGCAGTACTTC.

This clone was found once. The J gene is TRBJ2-1, the V gene TRBV9, with 9 nucleotides matching TRBD2. Germline-derived CDR1 and CDR2 are SGDLS and YYNGEE. Losses at the gene ends were 4 bases for V and 6 bases for J; bases not matched to a gene: 8. The CDR3 loop spans 15 amino acids. The CDR3 DNA follows: TGTGCCAGCAGCTTCGGGACTAGCCTCCTCAATGAGCAGTTCTTC. It codes for CASSFGTSLLNEQFF.

J is TRBJ2-1 and V is TRBV11-2, with 9 positions matching TRBD1. Germline V gene sequence: CDR1 SGHAT, CDR2 FQNNGV. This CDR3 contains 15 residues. Trimming removed 5 bases from V and 9 bases from J; junction bases left unmatched: 11. The CDR3 DNA follows: TGTGCCAGCAGCCCCCTTGGGACAGGGATTGGTGAGCAGTTCTTC. Protein product: CASSPLGTGIGEQFF. The full variable domain, in which reference TRBV11-2 and TRBJ2-1 provide the parts outside the CDR3, is EAGVAQSPRYKIIEKRQSVAFWCNPISGHATLYWYQQILGQGPKLLIQFQNNGVVDDSQLPKDRFSAERLKGVDSTLKIQPAKLEDSAVYLCASSPLGTGIGEQFFGPGTRLTVL.

This clone showed up just a few times. The V and J genes are TRBV11-2 and TRBJ1-6; no clear D gene. This CDR3 is built from 15 residues. Germline V gene lookup returns CDR1 SGHAT and CDR2 FQNNGV. The ends were cut back, 2 bases at V and 7 bases at J, with 12 bases in the middle. CDR3 sequence: CASSLYRGSNSPLHF. DNA for the CDR3: TGTGCCAGCAGCTTATACCGGGGTTCGAATTCACCCCTCCACTTT.

The chain links TRBV15 to TRBJ2-1; possibly TRBD1 or TRBD2 for D (5 bases each). V was shortened by 1 base and J by 9 bases, with 7 bases between the two germline ends. CDR1 LNHNV and CDR2 YYDKDF come from the germline V gene (reference sequence). CDR3 length equals 12 residues. This CDR3 reads CATSRGGSEQFF. The CDR3 coding sequence is TGTGCCACCAGCAGAGGGGGGTCTGAGCAGTTCTTC.

The CDR3 DNA reads TGTGCCAGCAGCAAGACAGGGTCTGGTACCGGGGAGCTGTTTTTT. As protein: CASSKTGSGTGELFF. This chain uses TRBV6-1 with TRBJ2-2; TRBD1 aligns across 7 bases. CDR1 and CDR2 from the germline V gene are MNHNS and SASEGT. V was pared by 6 bases and J by 5 bases, with 9 bases of the junction left unmatched. The CDR3 consists of 15 residues.

This clone was counted a few times. The rearrangement links TRBV7-9 to TRBJ2-5; D is unresolved. This CDR3 contains 15 residues. The germline V gene has CDR1 SEHNR and CDR2 FQNEAQ (reference sequence). The V end lost 2 bases, the J end lost 1 base, and 11 bases lay between the germline ends. The CDR3 sequence is CASSLSVPSQETQYF. The CDR3 nucleotides read TGTGCCAGCAGCTTAAGCGTACCCAGCCAAGAGACCCAGTACTTC.

This chain joins TRBV19 and TRBJ2-5; 9 bases are a match to TRBD1. The CDR3 length is 13 residues. CDR1 is LNHDA, CDR2 SQIVND, per germline (reference sequence). Trimming took 9 bases from V and 8 from J; bases not matched to a gene: 10. The CDR3 here is CASNPGQGTTQYF. In nucleotides, the CDR3 is TGTGCCAGCAACCCGGGACAGGGAACAACCCAGTACTTC.

This chain joins TRBV19 and TRBJ1-5, with D perhaps matching TRBD1 (5 bases). The CDR3 loop spans 17 amino acids. V shed 1 base and J shed 5 bases, with 18 bases lying between them. From germline, CDR1 is LNHDA and CDR2 SQIVND (reference sequence). The CDR3, as DNA: TGTGCCAGTAGTATAGGGGACCGCCGGGTTTGGCATCAGCCCCAGCATTTT. Encoded protein: CASSIGDRRVWHQPQHF.

This clone came up once. The chain combines TRBV10-3 with TRBJ1-5; unclear D gene. Trimming removed 10 bases at V and 6 bases at J, with 10 bases between. This CDR3 contains 11 residues. The germline V gene has CDR1 ENHRY and CDR2 SYGVKD. The CDR3 coding sequence is TGTGCCAAATTCACCGGTCAGCCCCAGCATTTT. This translates into CAKFTGQPQHF.

The rearrangement uses TRBV27 and TRBJ2-7, with 10 bases identical to TRBD2. Germline CDR1 and CDR2: MNHEY and SMNVEV (reference sequence). The CDR3 has 17 residues. J lost 5 bases, V lost 5 bases, and 15 bases had no gene match. CDR3 bases: TGTGCCAGCAGTCCAATATCCCCTTCTCTAGCGGGAGACGAGCAGTACTTC. Its protein is CASSPISPSLAGDEQYF.

J is TRBJ2-7 and V is TRBV19; the D gene is possibly TRBD2 (5 bases). Trimming pared 5 bases from V and 5 bases from J, leaving 16 bases between. The germline CDR1 and CDR2 sequences are LNHDA and SQIVND (reference sequence). This CDR3 comprises 14 residues. CDR3 DNA: TGTGCCAGTAGTGCCAGATCGGGGTTTGACGAGCAGTACTTC. It is translated as CASSARSGFDEQYF.

The chain has TRBV25-1 and TRBJ2-2; 8 positions agree with TRBD2. CDR3 length: 14 amino acids. Unmatched junction bases numbered 8, after V lost 7 bases and J lost 7 bases. The V gene's germline CDR1 is MGHDK and CDR2 SYGVNS. CDR3 residues: CASKGPAGVGELFF. CDR3 bases: TGTGCCAGCAAGGGTCCAGCGGGAGTCGGGGAGCTGTTTTTT. Filled out from reference TRBV25-1 and TRBJ2-2, the complete variable domain reads EADIYQTPRYLVIGTGKKITLECSQTMGHDKMYWYQQDPGMELHLIHYSYGVNSTEKGDLSSESTVSRIRTEHFPLTLESARPSHTSQYLCASKGPAGVGELFFGEGSRLTVL.

This clone is a singleton in its sample. The rearrangement uses TRBV29-1 and TRBJ1-5, with D perhaps TRBD1 (6 bases). Germline V CDR1 and CDR2: SQVTM, ANQGSEA. The CDR3 length is 14 residues. V was trimmed by 3 bases and J by 2 bases, leaving 11 bases between them. As DNA, the CDR3 is TGCAGCGTTGATGTAGGGGGTGGCAATCAGCCCCAGCATTTT. Encoded protein: CSVDVGGGNQPQHF.